A single sample is the source of the 20 T cell receptor beta chains below, sequenced in a study of CD8 T cells in ankylosing spondylitis. TCRdb processed the 5' RACE reads anew with MiXCR; each CDR3 protein has one entry. The sample records 200,000 to 250,000 distinct CDR3 sequences, 9.5% to 12% being singletons. The sample was blood, either unsorted or a sorted T cell fraction (not recorded which). These receptors were obtained from a male donor with ankylosing spondylitis or in good health (not recorded which).

The table lists this clonotype with a few counts. The gene calls are TRBV5-5 and TRBJ2-3; TRBD1 is a possible D gene (5 bases). With 2 bases removed from V and 3 bases from J, the gap between germline ends came to 13 bases. Germline V gene lookup returns CDR1 SGHKS and CDR2 YYEKEE (reference sequence). This CDR3 has 15 amino acids. The CDR3 DNA reads as TGTGCCAGCAGCTTTAGTAGGACATATACAGATACGCAGTATTTT. Translated: CASSFSRTYTDTQYF.

The chain combines TRBV29-1 with TRBJ2-7; no clear D. Germline CDR1 and CDR2: SQVTM and ANQGSEA. The CDR3 is 12 amino acids. Trimming removed 2 bases at V and 5 bases at J, with 10 bases between. The CDR3 is CSVETGSNEQYF. The CDR3, as DNA: TGCAGCGTTGAAACGGGTTCTAACGAGCAGTACTTC.

This clonotype was observed many times. V usage is TRBV5-1 and J usage is TRBJ2-1, with D uncertain. The CDR3 totals 15 residues. Germline CDR1 is SGHRS and CDR2 is YFSETQ. Trimming removed 2 bases at V and 11 bases at J, with 20 bases between. The CDR3 DNA sequence: TGCGCCAGCAGCTTACGGGCGGCGGAAGGAGCAAAGCAGTTCTTC. Protein: CASSLRAAEGAKQFF.

This clonotype was detected ten times or more. The chain links TRBV20-1 to TRBJ2-1; perhaps TRBD2 as D (6 bases). V lost 7 bases and J lost 2, with 12 bases in between. This CDR3 spans 13 amino acids. Germline CDR1 reads DFQATT; CDR2 reads SNEGSKA (reference sequence). Written as DNA, the CDR3 is TGCAGTGGAGGTGGGGGGACCTACAATGAGCAGTTCTTC. The encoded protein is CSGGGGTYNEQFF.

In this sample, this clonotype turned up a few times. The CDR3 protein is CASTTETSGQETQYF. In nucleotides, the CDR3 is TGTGCCAGCACCACGGAAACGAGCGGTCAAGAGACCCAGTACTTC. The chain joins TRBV28 to TRBJ2-5; D perhaps matches TRBD2 (5 bases). The CDR3 length is 15 residues. V was clipped by 7 bases and J by 2 bases, with 17 bases between them. Germline assignment: CDR1 MDHEN and CDR2 SYDVKM.

The sample holds many counts of this clonotype. The V and J genes are TRBV5-6 and TRBJ2-7; D is ambiguous. Between the trimmed V and J ends, which lost 0 bases and 0 bases, there was a span of 13 bases. CDR1 SGHDT and CDR2 YYEEEE come from the germline V gene. The CDR3 loop spans 16 amino acids. For the CDR3, the DNA is TGTGCCAGCAGCTTGGTTATCCTAATGAGCTCCTACGAGCAGTACTTC. Translation: CASSLVILMSSYEQYF.

This clonotype was counted between two and nine times. The V gene is TRBV27, the J gene TRBJ2-1; D is unresolved. This CDR3 contains 12 residues. Per the germline V gene, CDR1 is MNHEY and CDR2 is SMNVEV (reference sequence). V shed 3 bases and J shed 6 bases, with 6 bases lying between them. CDR3 sequence: CASSFFPNEQFF. CDR3 DNA sequence: TGTGCCAGCAGTTTTTTTCCCAATGAGCAGTTCTTC.

There are many counts of this clonotype. The V call is TRBV12-3 or TRBV12-4, the J call TRBJ2-7; weak D call: TRBD1 (6 bases). V shed 6 bases and J shed 5 bases, with 20 bases lying between them. The CDR3 contains 15 residues. This CDR3 is CASSRSPGDINEQYF. CDR3 DNA: TGTGCCAGCAGCCGTAGTCCAGGGGACATAAACGAGCAGTACTTC.

This clonotype was recorded many times. This chain uses TRBV5-1 with TRBJ2-3; no firm D call. Germline CDR1 and CDR2: SGHRS and YFSETQ. The CDR3 covers 15 residues. V was pared by 1 base and J by 7 bases, with 16 bases between. CDR3 bases: TGCGCCAGCAGCTTGACCGGGCTCCACGCGAATACGCAGTATTTT. Protein sequence: CASSLTGLHANTQYF.

At least ten counts were recorded for this clonotype. Here the CDR3 reads CASTLLGTDTQYF. The CDR3 DNA reads as TGCGCCAGCACCCTCCTCGGCACAGATACGCAGTATTTT. This chain uses TRBV5-1 with TRBJ2-3; D gene unclear. The CDR3 loop spans 13 amino acids. With 6 bases removed from V and 1 base from J, the gap between germline ends came to 9 bases. Germline loops: CDR1 SGHRS, CDR2 YFSETQ. Complete variable domain (other parts from reference TRBV5-1 and TRBJ2-3): KAGVTQTPRYLIKTRGQQVTLSCSPISGHRSVSWYQQTPGQGLQFLFEYFSETQRNKGNFPGRFSGRQFSNSRSEMNVSTLELGDSALYLCASTLLGTDTQYFGPGTRLTVL.

This clonotype was observed many times. The rearrangement links TRBV18 to TRBJ2-3; D gene uncertain. The CDR3 length is 13 residues. Trimming left V 3 bases short and J 4 bases short, with 8 bases between. Germline V gene sequence: CDR1 KGHSH, CDR2 LQKENI. CDR3 in amino acids: CASSPSGADTQYF. The DNA for the CDR3 is TGTGCCAGCTCACCTTCCGGAGCAGATACGCAGTATTTT.

In this sample, this clonotype turned up many times. The V and J genes are TRBV6-1 and TRBJ2-1; 7 bases map to TRBD1. Germline CDR1 is MNHNS and CDR2 is SASEGT. J lost 9 bases, V lost 5 bases, and 13 bases had no gene match. The CDR3 consists of 15 residues. CDR3 bases: TGTGCCAGCAGTCAGACAGGGCAACATCCGACTGAGCAGTTCTTC. This translates into CASSQTGQHPTEQFF.

This clonotype came up many times. One end of the junction is discordant with germline, which a read error may explain. This chain uses TRBV11-2 with TRBJ1-1; tentative D call: TRBD1 (5 bases). From germline, CDR1 is SGHAT and CDR2 FQNNGV. The CDR3 is made up of 14 amino acids. CDR3 protein: CASSLEGWSTEAFF. The CDR3 bases are TGTGCCAGCAGCCTAGAGGGGTGGTCCACTGAAGCTTTCTTT.

This clonotype was detected only a few times. CDR3 protein: CASSLRGFSVTGELFF. In DNA form, the CDR3 reads TGTGCCAGCAGCTTAAGGGGATTTTCTGTCACCGGGGAGCTGTTTTTT. The chain has TRBV11-2 and TRBJ2-2; maybe TRBD1 (5 bases). The CDR3 spans 16 residues. Per germline, CDR1 SGHAT and CDR2 FQNNGV. Trimming left V 2 bases short and J 4 bases short, with 14 bases between.

The gene calls are TRBV6-1 and TRBJ1-2; 9 positions agree with TRBD1. With V trimmed by 6 bases and J by 4 bases, 6 bases remained unmatched. In germline, CDR1 is MNHNS, CDR2 SASEGT. The CDR3 runs to 14 residues. The CDR3: CASRPDRGAYGYTF. The CDR3 DNA sequence: TGTGCCAGCAGACCGGACAGGGGAGCCTATGGCTACACCTTC.

In its sample, this clonotype was seen many times. The chain has TRBV12-3 or TRBV12-4 and TRBJ1-5; a possible D gene is TRBD1 (5 bases). The CDR3 totals 14 residues. Trimming took off 4 bases at V and 6 bases at J, with 13 bases between the two ends. The CDR3 DNA reads TGTGCCAGCAGTTATCTAGTGGGGGGTCAGCCCCAGCATTTT. Its protein is CASSYLVGGQPQHF.

In its sample, this clonotype was seen many times. The rearrangement joins TRBV29-1 to TRBJ2-3; perhaps TRBD1 as D (5 bases). This CDR3 has 14 residues. V lost 1 base to trimming and J lost 2 bases, with 10 bases between them. From germline, CDR1 is SQVTM and CDR2 ANQGSEA. The chain's CDR3 is CSVEGTKDTDTQYF. CDR3 nucleotide sequence: TGCAGCGTTGAAGGGACAAAGGACACAGATACGCAGTATTTT.

There are many counts of this clonotype. The genes are TRBV7-9 and TRBJ1-1; possible D gene TRBD1, 5 bases. This CDR3 is built from 16 residues. V was pared by 8 bases and J by 1 base, with 20 bases between. The germline V gene has CDR1 SEHNR and CDR2 FQNEAQ (reference sequence). The CDR3, as DNA: TGTGCCAGCTCGGGACCTAAGGACGACCGGAACACTGAAGCTTTCTTT. This sequence encodes CASSGPKDDRNTEAFF.

In its sample, this clonotype was seen a few times. This chain connects TRBV6-1 to TRBJ2-5; TRBD2 might be the D (5 bases). The CDR3 is made up of 14 amino acids. The V gene's germline CDR1 is MNHNS and CDR2 SASEGT. Trimming took off 6 bases at V and 4 bases at J, with 15 bases between the two ends. The CDR3 loop reads CASSGKVLTETQYF. Written as DNA, the CDR3 is TGTGCCAGCAGCGGGAAGGTTTTGACAGAGACCCAGTACTTC.

This clonotype was observed many times. The chain has TRBV5-1 and TRBJ2-6; D is unresolved. Germline V gene lookup returns CDR1 SGHRS and CDR2 YFSETQ. The CDR3 contains 14 residues. V was clipped by 4 bases and J by 4 bases, with 9 bases between them. The CDR3 region has the DNA TGCGCCAGCAGCCATGGTAGGGGGGCCAACGTCCTGACTTTC. Translated, it gives CASSHGRGANVLTF.